The rows below give T cell receptor beta chains drawn from one sample of a study of OX40 agonist ivuxolimab in advanced cancers. Sequencing was performed with immunoSEQ multiplex PCR; in TCRdb, only in-frame clones are kept and a portion is missing. Altogether fewer than 55,000 clones are present, over 75% being singletons, with the ten largest covering 11%. The material was CD4+ or CD8+ T cells sorted from blood, obtained in a trial of the OX40 agonist ivuxolimab. The receptors were sampled from an adult with an advanced solid tumor such as melanoma, head and neck, liver or kidney cancer. Both conserved end residues are part of each CDR3. A D gene is named only where the DNA matches it firmly. A row's size may be missing; if present it is once, few, many or a size class.

D: .
J: TRBJ1-1
length: 15
V: TRBV6-6
size: once
DNA: TGTGCCAGCAGTTCCTTTCACATGGTGAACACTGAAGCTTTCTTT
CDR3: CASSSFHMVNTEAFF

D: TRBD2
J: TRBJ2-3
length: 16
V: TRBV4-1
size: once
DNA: TGCGCCAGCAGCCTCGGGACTAGCGCCTTCGTAGATACGCAGTATTTT
CDR3: CASSLGTSAFVDTQYF

D: .
J: TRBJ2-1
length: 16
V: TRBV19
size: .
DNA: TGTGCCAGTAGTTTGGGACCGATCTCCTCCTACAATGAGCAGTTCTTC
CDR3: CASSLGPISSYNEQFF

D: .
J: TRBJ2-3
length: 14
V: TRBV7-9
size: .
DNA: TGTGCCAGCAGCTTAGGGGTCGACGCGGATACGCAGTATTTT
CDR3: CASSLGVDADTQYF

D: TRBD1
J: TRBJ1-4
length: 15
V: TRBV6-1
size: .
DNA: TGTGCCAGCAGTGAAGGAAGGGGGCTTGGTGAAAAACTGTTTTTT
CDR3: CASSEGRGLGEKLFF

D: .
J: TRBJ2-2
length: 15
V: TRBV7-3
size: .
DNA: TGTGCCAGCAGCTTAAGGCCAGCGAACACCGGGGAGCTGTTTTTT
CDR3: CASSLRPANTGELFF

D: TRBD1
J: TRBJ2-3
length: 11
V: TRBV29-1
size: .
DNA: TGCAGCGTTTCACAGGGGGGTACGCAGTATTTT
CDR3: CSVSQGGTQYF

D: .
J: TRBJ2-3
length: 15
V: TRBV7-3
size: .
DNA: TGTGCCAGCAGTCAAAGCATTGCTAGCACAGATACGCAGTATTTT
CDR3: CASSQSIASTDTQYF

D: .
J: TRBJ2-1
length: 15
V: TRBV6-5
size: .
DNA: TGTGCCAGCAGTCAACAGGAGCCTAATTACAATGAGCAGTTCTTC
CDR3: CASSQQEPNYNEQFF

D: .
J: TRBJ2-2
length: 12
V: TRBV6-6
size: .
DNA: TGTGCCAGCAGGGCGGGCACCGGGGAGCTGTTTTTT
CDR3: CASRAGTGELFF

D: TRBD1
J: TRBJ2-2
length: 15
V: TRBV5-5
size: .
DNA: TGTGCCAGCAGCTTTGACAGGGGAACCACCGGGGAGCTGTTTTTT
CDR3: CASSFDRGTTGELFF

D: TRBD2
J: TRBJ2-7
length: 15
V: TRBV10-2
size: .
DNA: TGCGCCAGCAGTGAGTGGGAGCGGGGGGGGTACGAGCAGTACTTC
CDR3: CASSEWERGGYEQYF

D: .
J: TRBJ2-3
length: 15
V: TRBV6-1
size: .
DNA: TGTGCCAGCAGACTGCAACAGGGTAGGACAGATACGCAGTATTTT
CDR3: CASRLQQGRTDTQYF

D: .
J: TRBJ1-6
length: 14
V: TRBV9
size: .
DNA: TGTGCCAGCAGCGTAGATGACAAAATTTCACCCCTCCACTTT
CDR3: CASSVDDKISPLHF

D: TRBD1
J: TRBJ2-1
length: 16
V: TRBV19
size: .
DNA: TGTGCCAGTAGTATCCCGGGACAGGGCCCCGTAAATGAGCAGTTCTTC
CDR3: CASSIPGQGPVNEQFF

D: TRBD1
J: TRBJ2-7
length: 13
V: TRBV2
size: .
DNA: TGTGCCAGCAGTGGACAGGGGGCCCACGAGCAGTACTTC
CDR3: CASSGQGAHEQYF

D: .
J: TRBJ2-3
length: 14
V: TRBV27
size: .
DNA: TGTGCCAGCAGTTTAACCAGAAACACAGATACGCAGTATTTT
CDR3: CASSLTRNTDTQYF

D: .
J: TRBJ2-2
length: 15
V: TRBV27
size: .
DNA: TGTGCCAGCAGTGCCCAGGGGTGGAACACCGGGGAGCTGTTTTTT
CDR3: CASSAQGWNTGELFF

D: .
J: TRBJ1-2
length: 13
V: TRBV30
size: once
DNA: TGTGCCTCCGCTCGCGGGGGGTGGGATGGCTACACCTTC
CDR3: CASARGGWDGYTF

D: .
J: TRBJ1-3
length: 14
V: TRBV30
size: .
DNA: TGTGCCTGGGGAACAGGCAGCTCTGGAAACACCATATATTTT
CDR3: CAWGTGSSGNTIYF

D: .
J: TRBJ2-3
length: 17
V: TRBV4-2
size: .
DNA: TGTGCCAGCAGCCAAGATCAAAGGACTCTCGGTGCAGATACGCAGTATTTT
CDR3: CASSQDQRTLGADTQYF

D: .
J: TRBJ1-5
length: 14
V: TRBV2
size: .
DNA: TGTGCCAGCAGTGAGCGCAGGGAGGATCAGCCCCAGCATTTT
CDR3: CASSERREDQPQHF

D: .
J: TRBJ2-3
length: 14
V: TRBV28
size: .
DNA: TGTGCCAGCAGCGACTGGGAAGGCACAGATACGCAGTATTTT
CDR3: CASSDWEGTDTQYF

D: .
J: TRBJ1-1
length: 11
V: TRBV6-6
size: .
DNA: TGTGCCAGCAGTCGGGACGGGGTTGCTTTCTTT
CDR3: CASSRDGVAFF